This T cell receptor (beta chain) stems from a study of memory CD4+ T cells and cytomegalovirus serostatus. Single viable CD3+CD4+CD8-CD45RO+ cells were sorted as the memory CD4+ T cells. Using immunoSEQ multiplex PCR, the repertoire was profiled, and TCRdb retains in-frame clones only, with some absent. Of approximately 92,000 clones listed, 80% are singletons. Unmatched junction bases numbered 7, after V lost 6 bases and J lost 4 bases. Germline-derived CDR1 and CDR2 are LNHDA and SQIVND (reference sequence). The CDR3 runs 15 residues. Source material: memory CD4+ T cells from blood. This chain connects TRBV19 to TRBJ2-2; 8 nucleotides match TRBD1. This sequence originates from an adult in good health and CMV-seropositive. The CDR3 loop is CASRMDRDITGELFF. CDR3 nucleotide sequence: TGTGCCAGTAGAATGGACAGGGATATCACCGGGGAGCTGTTTTTT.